These T cell receptor beta chains were read from a single sample in a study of CD8+ T cells in alopecia areata. Only in-frame clones appear in the TCRdb table, and some are missing; sequencing was by immunoSEQ multiplex PCR. The sample contains roughly 190,000 clones, around 60% of which appear only once. The sequences come from CD4+ T cells sorted from blood, collected at week 4, from a patient treated with tofacitinib. The receptors were gathered from a human donor with alopecia areata. The CDR3 runs from the conserved cysteine through the conserved F or W.

j_call: TRBJ2-7
v_call: TRBV19
cdr3_aa: CASSIGQHVAAEQYF

j_call: TRBJ1-5
v_call: TRBV29-1
cdr3_aa: CSVGSNQPQHF

j_call: TRBJ2-1
v_call: TRBV7-9
cdr3_aa: CASSSLNPGWEFF

j_call: TRBJ2-1
v_call: TRBV10-3
cdr3_aa: CAIRTQPINEQFF

j_call: TRBJ1-5
v_call: TRBV27
cdr3_aa: CASSLGGWNQPQHF

j_call: TRBJ2-7
v_call: TRBV5-1
cdr3_aa: CASSLTGDYEQYF

j_call: TRBJ2-5
v_call: TRBV7-9
cdr3_aa: CASSRIRETQYF

j_call: TRBJ1-2
v_call: TRBV4-1
cdr3_aa: CASSQNGPYGYTF

j_call: TRBJ2-5
v_call: TRBV5-1
cdr3_aa: CASSWAVEETQYF

j_call: TRBJ1-5
v_call: TRBV19
cdr3_aa: CASSRPPGQPQHF

j_call: TRBJ2-7
v_call: TRBV7-2
cdr3_aa: CASSFSYEQYF

j_call: TRBJ1-1
v_call: TRBV30
cdr3_aa: CAWSYRGDTEAFF

j_call: TRBJ1-1
v_call: TRBV29-1
cdr3_aa: CSVPSGLNTEAFF

j_call: TRBJ1-1
v_call: TRBV7-2
cdr3_aa: CAGAGAGNTEAFF

j_call: TRBJ2-2
v_call: TRBV30
cdr3_aa: CAWATGANTGELFF

j_call: TRBJ1-1
v_call: TRBV30
cdr3_aa: CAWSTPGTVNTEAFF

j_call: TRBJ1-1
v_call: TRBV28
cdr3_aa: CASCGGRAPEAFF

j_call: TRBJ2-1
v_call: TRBV2
cdr3_aa: CASKSRAGASYNEQFF

j_call: TRBJ2-2
v_call: TRBV30
cdr3_aa: CAWSVLVDTGELFF

j_call: TRBJ1-1
v_call: TRBV6-5
cdr3_aa: CASSLTVNTEAFF

j_call: TRBJ2-7
v_call: TRBV10-3
cdr3_aa: CATFVAGGREQYF

j_call: TRBJ2-5
v_call: TRBV29-1
cdr3_aa: CSVEGREETQYF

j_call: TRBJ2-3
v_call: TRBV7-2
cdr3_aa: CASSFQPGLAGEGTDTQYF

j_call: TRBJ2-7
v_call: TRBV29-1
cdr3_aa: CSVEGTSGLTYEQYF

j_call: TRBJ2-3
v_call: TRBV6-5
cdr3_aa: CASSRNNPTDTQYF

j_call: TRBJ2-7
v_call: TRBV14
cdr3_aa: CASSQGPITYF

j_call: TRBJ1-1
v_call: TRBV18
cdr3_aa: CASSPPFNTEAFF

j_call: TRBJ2-3
v_call: TRBV19
cdr3_aa: CASSTRARRVDTQYF

j_call: TRBJ2-2
v_call: TRBV30
cdr3_aa: CAWSGLAGGYTGELFF

j_call: TRBJ2-2
v_call: TRBV30
cdr3_aa: CAWGSLGNTGELFF

j_call: TRBJ1-5
v_call: TRBV29-1
cdr3_aa: CSVAGGGDQPQHF

j_call: TRBJ2-5
v_call: TRBV29-1
cdr3_aa: CSVQLPSSETQYF

j_call: TRBJ2-5
v_call: TRBV7-2
cdr3_aa: CASSFGGRAIETQYF

j_call: TRBJ2-1
v_call: TRBV7-6
cdr3_aa: CASSYRDRGSIGHNEQFF

j_call: TRBJ2-1
v_call: TRBV30
cdr3_aa: CAWGPKAGTGLRGREQFF

j_call: TRBJ2-5
v_call: TRBV11-2
cdr3_aa: CASSFGGSNVETQYF

j_call: TRBJ2-3
v_call: TRBV30
cdr3_aa: CAWSAGSTDTQYF

j_call: TRBJ1-1
v_call: TRBV5-1
cdr3_aa: CASSFAGDTEAFF

j_call: TRBJ2-5
v_call: TRBV14
cdr3_aa: CASSQVASQETQYF

j_call: TRBJ2-3
v_call: TRBV29-1
cdr3_aa: CSVLSDTQYF